The present entry profiles one TCR beta chain with its context. Its target is not known. The CDR3 covers 12 residues. V was shortened by 0 bases and J by 7 bases, with 5 bases between the two germline ends. CDR1 is SGHRS and CDR2 is YFSETQ in the germline V gene. Cells sorted as Tregs were CD4+, CD25+ and CD127-/low. Study findings and constraints: Whole repertoires were not studied in the larger cohort, only one V-J beta rearrangement. The TCR gene usage of tumor memory CD4+ T cells clustered together with blood and lymph node memory CD4+ cells and with lymph node naive CD4+ cells. Tumor Tregs overlapped most with tumor, then blood, naive CD4+ cells.

Full-length variable regions came from constant-region reverse primers plus semi-nested Nested Universal Primer A PCR. TCRdb reprocessed the 5' RACE reads via MiXCR and lists one record per CDR3 protein. The data hold tens of thousands of distinct CDR3 sequences, with around 24% observed a single time. The clonotype was recovered from a female donor with breast cancer. The sample consisted of tumor-infiltrating Tregs sorted from the breast tumor. The chain links TRBV5-1 to TRBJ2-1; D is undetermined. The CDR3: CASSLEGNEQFF. The DNA for the CDR3 is TGCGCCAGCAGCTTGGAAGGAAATGAGCAGTTCTTC.